The source of this T cell receptor beta chain is a study of T-cell reconstitution after alpha-beta-depleted transplantation in children (dated by TCRdb to the mid-2010s). Describing the broader study: T-cell immune reconstitution after TCRalphabeta/CD19-depleted allogeneic hematopoietic cell transplantation in children was quantitatively tracked in the study by means of TCR repertoire profiling.

This clonotype was seen ten or more times. Its antigen is currently not known. No base-level quality is on record; no much larger clone is a single base apart. The intended sense of this specimen's treatment or condition label: allogeneic hematopoietic cell transplantation with graft depleted of TCRalphabeta T cells and CD19 B cells. The children who served as transplant recipients had been given grafts of TCRalphabeta/CD19-depleted allogeneic hematopoietic cells. The CDR3 starts with the cysteine, ends with the phenylalanine, and has 16 residues. Only the CDR3 DNA is retained, 48 bases long and in frame from the first base. The germline V and J ends show losses of 6 bases and 3 bases respectively, and no gene match explains 9 bases of the junction. The library came from PCR. Sequencing instrument: Illumina HiSeq 2500. TCR library preparation used molecular barcoding, with unique molecular identifiers applied to normalize quantification of the TCRbeta repertoire. Using fastp at Q25 and MiXCR, TCRdb reprocessed the public reads and kept productive beta chains. Each CDR3 protein appears once, grouped with its most common genes and DNA. Counted in this sample were 100,000 or so distinct CDR3 sequences; about a quarter of them appeared once. The ten largest clones take up over 20% of the sample.

Beyond this particular receptor, the publication reports: The apparently early alphabetaT-cell count recovery about two months after transplant was reportedly dependent on only several hundred rapidly expanded clones derived from non-depleted graft cells. In some patients, the high TCRbeta diversity seen at day 60 was put down to recipient T cells and intrathymic progenitors that had survived conditioning. Over the following months the frequencies of hyperexpanded clones went down, and after one year T-cell counts and TCRbeta diversity were mostly credited to newly produced T cells.

The sequence was obtained from a boy aged 2-15 years with acute lymphoblastic leukemia, due to receive a stem cell transplant. Recombination joined TRBV12-3 or TRBV12-4 with TRBJ2-2, and 8 junction bases match TRBD2. Specimen: PBMCs, collected before TCRalphabeta/CD19-depleted stem cell transplant. The nucleotide sequence is TGTGCCAGCAGCCTAATGAGCGGGAGATACACCGGGGAGCTGTTTTTT. Its amino acids are CASSLMSGRYTGELFF.